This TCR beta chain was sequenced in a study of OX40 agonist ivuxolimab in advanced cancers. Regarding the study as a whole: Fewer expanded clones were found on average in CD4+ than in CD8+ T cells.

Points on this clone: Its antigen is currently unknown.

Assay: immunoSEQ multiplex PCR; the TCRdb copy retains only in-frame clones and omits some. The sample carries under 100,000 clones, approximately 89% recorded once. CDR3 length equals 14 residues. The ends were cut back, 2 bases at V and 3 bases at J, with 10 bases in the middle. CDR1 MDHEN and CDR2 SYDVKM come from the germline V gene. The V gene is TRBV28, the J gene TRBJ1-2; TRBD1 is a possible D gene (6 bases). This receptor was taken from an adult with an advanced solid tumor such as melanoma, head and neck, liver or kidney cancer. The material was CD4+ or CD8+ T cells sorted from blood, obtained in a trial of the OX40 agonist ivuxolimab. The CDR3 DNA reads TGTGCCAGCAGTTTAAGGGCAGGGGACTATGGCTACACCTTC. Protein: CASSLRAGDYGYTF.